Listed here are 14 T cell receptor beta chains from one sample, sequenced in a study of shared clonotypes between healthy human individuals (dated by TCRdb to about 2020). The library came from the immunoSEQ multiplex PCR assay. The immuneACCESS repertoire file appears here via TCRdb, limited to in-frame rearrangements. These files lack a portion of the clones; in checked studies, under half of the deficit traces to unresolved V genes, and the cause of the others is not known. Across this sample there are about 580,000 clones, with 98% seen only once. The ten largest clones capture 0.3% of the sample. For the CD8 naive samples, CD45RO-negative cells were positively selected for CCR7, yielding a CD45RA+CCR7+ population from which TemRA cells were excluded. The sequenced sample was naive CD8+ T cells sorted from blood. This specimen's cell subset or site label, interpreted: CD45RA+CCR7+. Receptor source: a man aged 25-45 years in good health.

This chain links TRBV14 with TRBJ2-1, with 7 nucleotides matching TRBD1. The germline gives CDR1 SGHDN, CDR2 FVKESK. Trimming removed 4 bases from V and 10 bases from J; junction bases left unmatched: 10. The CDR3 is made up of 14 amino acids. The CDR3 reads CASSPTTGAEEQFF. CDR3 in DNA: TGTGCCAGCAGCCCTACAACAGGGGCGGAGGAGCAGTTCTTC.

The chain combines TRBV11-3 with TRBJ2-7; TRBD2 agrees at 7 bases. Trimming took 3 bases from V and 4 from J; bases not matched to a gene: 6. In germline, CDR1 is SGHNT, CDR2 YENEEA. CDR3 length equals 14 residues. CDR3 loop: CASSFRLARYEQYF. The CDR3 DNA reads TGTGCCAGCAGCTTCCGACTAGCACGGTACGAGCAGTACTTC.

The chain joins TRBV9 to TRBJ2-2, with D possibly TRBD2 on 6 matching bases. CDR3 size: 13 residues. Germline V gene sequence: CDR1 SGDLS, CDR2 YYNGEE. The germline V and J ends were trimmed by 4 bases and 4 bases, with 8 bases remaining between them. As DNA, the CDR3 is TGTGCCAGCAGCCCCGGGAGCACCGGGGAGCTGTTTTTT. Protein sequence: CASSPGSTGELFF.

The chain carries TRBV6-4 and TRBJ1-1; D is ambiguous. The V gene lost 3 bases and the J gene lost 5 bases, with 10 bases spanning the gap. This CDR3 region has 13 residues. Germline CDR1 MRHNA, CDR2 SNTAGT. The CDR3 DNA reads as TGTGCCAGCAGTGAGGAACATAATACTGAAGCTTTCTTT. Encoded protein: CASSEEHNTEAFF.

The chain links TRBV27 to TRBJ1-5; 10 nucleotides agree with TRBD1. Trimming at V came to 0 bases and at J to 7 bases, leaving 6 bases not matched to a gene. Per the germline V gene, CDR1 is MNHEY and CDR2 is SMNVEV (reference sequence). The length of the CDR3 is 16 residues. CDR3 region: CASSLSGTGERQPQHF. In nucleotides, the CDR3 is TGTGCCAGCAGTTTATCGGGGACAGGGGAGAGGCAGCCCCAGCATTTT.

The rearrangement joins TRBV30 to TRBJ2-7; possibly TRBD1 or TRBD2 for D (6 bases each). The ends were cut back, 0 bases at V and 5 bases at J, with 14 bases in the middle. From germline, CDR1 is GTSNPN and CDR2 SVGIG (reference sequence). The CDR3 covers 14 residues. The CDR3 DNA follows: TGTGCCTGGAGTGTACTGGGGGGCCGAGACGAGCAGTACTTC. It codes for CAWSVLGGRDEQYF. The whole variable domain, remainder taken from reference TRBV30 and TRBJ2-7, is SQTIHQWPATLVQPVGSPLSLECTVEGTSNPNLYWYRQAAGRGLQLLFYSVGIGQISSEVPQNLSASRPQDRQFILSSKKLLLSDSGFYLCAWSVLGGRDEQYFGPGTRLTVT.

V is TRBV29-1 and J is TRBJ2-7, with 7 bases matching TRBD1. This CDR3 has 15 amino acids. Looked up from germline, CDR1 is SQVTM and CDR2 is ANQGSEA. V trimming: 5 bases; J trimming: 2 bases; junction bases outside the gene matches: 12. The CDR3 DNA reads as TGCAGCGTTTTTACAAGGGGACAGTTCACCTACGAGCAGTACTTC. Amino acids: CSVFTRGQFTYEQYF.

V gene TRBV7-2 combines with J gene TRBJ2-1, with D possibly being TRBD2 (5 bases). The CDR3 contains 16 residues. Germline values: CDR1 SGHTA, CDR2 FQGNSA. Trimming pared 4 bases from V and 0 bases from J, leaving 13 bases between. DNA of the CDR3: TGTGCCAGCAGCTACGGGCGGGCGAGCTCCTACAATGAGCAGTTCTTC. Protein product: CASSYGRASSYNEQFF.

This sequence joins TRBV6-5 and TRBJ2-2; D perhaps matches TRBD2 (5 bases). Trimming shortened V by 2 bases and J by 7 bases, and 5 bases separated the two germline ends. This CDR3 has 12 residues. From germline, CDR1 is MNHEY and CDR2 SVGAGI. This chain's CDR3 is CASSYGSGELFF. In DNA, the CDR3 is TGTGCCAGCAGTTACGGGAGCGGGGAGCTGTTTTTT.

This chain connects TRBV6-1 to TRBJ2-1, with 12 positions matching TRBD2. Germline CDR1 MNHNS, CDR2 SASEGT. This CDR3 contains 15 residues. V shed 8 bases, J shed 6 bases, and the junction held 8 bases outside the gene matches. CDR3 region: CASRHLAGGPNEQFF. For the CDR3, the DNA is TGTGCCAGCCGCCACCTAGCGGGAGGGCCCAATGAGCAGTTCTTC.

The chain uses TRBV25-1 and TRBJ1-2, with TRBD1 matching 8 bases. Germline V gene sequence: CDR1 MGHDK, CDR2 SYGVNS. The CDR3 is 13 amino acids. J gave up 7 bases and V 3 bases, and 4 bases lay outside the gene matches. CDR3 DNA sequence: TGTGCCAGCAGTGAGTGGACAGGGATTGGCTACACCTTC. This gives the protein CASSEWTGIGYTF.

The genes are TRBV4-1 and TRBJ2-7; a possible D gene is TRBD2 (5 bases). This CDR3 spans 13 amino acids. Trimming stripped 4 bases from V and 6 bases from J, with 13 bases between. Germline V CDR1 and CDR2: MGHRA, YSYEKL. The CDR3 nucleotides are TGCGCCAGCAGCCTCTCACTAGTGGGCGAGCAGTACTTC. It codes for CASSLSLVGEQYF.

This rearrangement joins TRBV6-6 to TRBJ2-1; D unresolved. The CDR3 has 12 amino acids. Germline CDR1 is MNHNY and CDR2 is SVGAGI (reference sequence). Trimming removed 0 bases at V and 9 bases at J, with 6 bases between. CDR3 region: CASSYSNSEQFF. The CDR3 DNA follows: TGTGCCAGCAGTTACTCGAACAGTGAGCAGTTCTTC.

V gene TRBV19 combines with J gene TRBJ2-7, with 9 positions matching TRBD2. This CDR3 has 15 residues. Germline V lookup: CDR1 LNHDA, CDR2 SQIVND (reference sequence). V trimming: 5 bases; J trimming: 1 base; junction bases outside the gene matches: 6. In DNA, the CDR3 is TGTGCCAGTAGTTCCGTAGCGGGAGTTTCCTACGAGCAGTACTTC. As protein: CASSSVAGVSYEQYF.